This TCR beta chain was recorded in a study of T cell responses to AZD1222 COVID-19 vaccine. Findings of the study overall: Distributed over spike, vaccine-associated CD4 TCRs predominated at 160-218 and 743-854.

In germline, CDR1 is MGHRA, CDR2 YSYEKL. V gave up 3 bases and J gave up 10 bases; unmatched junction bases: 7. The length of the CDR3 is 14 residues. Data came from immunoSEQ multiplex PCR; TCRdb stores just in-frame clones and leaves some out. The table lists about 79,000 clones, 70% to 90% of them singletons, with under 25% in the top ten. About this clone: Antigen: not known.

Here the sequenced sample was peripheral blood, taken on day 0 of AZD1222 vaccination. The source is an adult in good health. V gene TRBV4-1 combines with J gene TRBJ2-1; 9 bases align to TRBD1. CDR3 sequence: CASSHSGTGSEQFF. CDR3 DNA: TGCGCCAGCAGCCATTCCGGGACAGGGAGCGAGCAGTTCTTC.